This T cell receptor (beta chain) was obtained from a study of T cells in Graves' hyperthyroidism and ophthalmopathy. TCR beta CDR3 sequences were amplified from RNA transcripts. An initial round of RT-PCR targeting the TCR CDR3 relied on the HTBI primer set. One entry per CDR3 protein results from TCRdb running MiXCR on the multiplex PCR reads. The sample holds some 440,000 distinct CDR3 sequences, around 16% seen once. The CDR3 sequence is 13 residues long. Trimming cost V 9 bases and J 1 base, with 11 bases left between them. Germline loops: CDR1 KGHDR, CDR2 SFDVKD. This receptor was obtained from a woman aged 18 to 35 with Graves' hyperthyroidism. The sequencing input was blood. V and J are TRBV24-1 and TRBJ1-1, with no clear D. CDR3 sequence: CATSDRGNTEAFF. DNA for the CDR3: TGTGCCACCTCCGACCGTGGGAACACTGAAGCTTTCTTT.